This TCR delta chain was sequenced in a study of gamma-delta T cells after stem cell transplantation. TCRdb fed the RT-PCR reads into CATT to redo clone calling. The sample records 2,000 to 3,000 delta-chain clones, approximately 20% being singletons. Points on this clone: A read error likely explains why the TCRdb protein, taken from a much larger clone, differs from this DNA's translation at residue 14; the protein shown is translated from the DNA.

The clonotype comes from a human donor. It is not recorded whose cells these are; they may come from a transplant donor. The sample was gamma-delta T cells.

CDR3 sequence: CACDQLGDTGSTDQLIF. The DNA for the CDR3 is TGTGCCTGTGATCAACTGGGGGATACAGGCTCCACCGATCAACTCATCTTT. This sequence joins TRDV2 and TRDJ1; 12 nucleotides match TRDD3. CDR1 is GEAIGNYY, CDR2 EKD, per germline. CDR3 length: 17 amino acids.